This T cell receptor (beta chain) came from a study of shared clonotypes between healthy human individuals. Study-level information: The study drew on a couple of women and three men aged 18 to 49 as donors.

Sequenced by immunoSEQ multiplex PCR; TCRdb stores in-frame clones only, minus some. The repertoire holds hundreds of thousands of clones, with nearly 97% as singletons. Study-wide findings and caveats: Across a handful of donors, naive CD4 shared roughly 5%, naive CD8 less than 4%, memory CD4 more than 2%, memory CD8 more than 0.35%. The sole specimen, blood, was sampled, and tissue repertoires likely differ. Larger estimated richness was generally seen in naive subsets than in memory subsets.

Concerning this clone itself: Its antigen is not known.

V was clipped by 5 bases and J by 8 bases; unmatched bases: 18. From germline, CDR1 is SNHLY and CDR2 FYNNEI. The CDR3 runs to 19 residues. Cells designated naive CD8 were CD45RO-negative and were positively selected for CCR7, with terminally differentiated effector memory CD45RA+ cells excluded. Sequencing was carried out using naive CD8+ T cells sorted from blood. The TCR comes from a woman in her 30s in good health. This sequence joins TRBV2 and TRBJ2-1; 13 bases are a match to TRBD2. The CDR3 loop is CASSPRTSGSLGFGHEQFF. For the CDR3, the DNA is TGTGCCAGCAGTCCTCGGACTAGCGGGAGTTTGGGGTTCGGGCATGAGCAGTTCTTC.